This is a list of T cell receptor beta chains from one sample in a study of T cells after yellow fever vaccination. MiXCR was run by TCRdb on the 5' RACE reads, yielding one entry per CDR3 protein. Among some 120,000 distinct CDR3 sequences listed, under 8% were seen once. The sequences come from CD4+ T cells sorted from PBMCs, collected about 10 days after the first yellow fever vaccination. The receptors originated from a man aged 18 to 30 who received the YFV17D yellow fever vaccine. The CDR3 runs from the conserved cysteine through the conserved F or W. The D gene is left open where the match is weak. Size is stated for part of the rows, as once, few or many counts, or as a class when the clone is expanded.

clone size	J gene	D gene	V gene	CDR3 protein	CDR3 DNA
many	TRBJ1-6	NA	TRBV20-1	CSARVGNPLGPLHF	TGCAGTGCTAGAGTGGGCAACCCATTAGGACCCCTCCACTTT
many	TRBJ2-2	NA	TRBV7-2	CASSPRSGARNTGELFF	TGTGCCAGCAGCCCAAGGTCGGGGGCCCGGAACACCGGGGAGCTGTTTTTT
many	TRBJ2-7	NA	TRBV5-1	CASNLDPGSYEQYF	TGCGCCAGCAACCTTGACCCGGGATCCTACGAGCAGTACTTC
many	TRBJ1-3	NA	TRBV12-3/TRBV12-4	CASSFPGGISGNTIYF	TGTGCCAGCAGTTTTCCAGGCGGTATTTCTGGAAACACCATATATTTT
many	TRBJ1-2	TRBD1	TRBV6-5	CASSLIRQGGHYGYTF	TGTGCCAGCAGTCTAATCCGACAGGGGGGCCATTATGGCTACACCTTC
NA	TRBJ1-5	NA	TRBV20-1	CSAVKQISPSNQPQHF	TGCAGTGCTGTTAAGCAGATTTCCCCTAGCAATCAGCCCCAGCATTTT
few	TRBJ1-2	TRBD1	TRBV27	CASRSAGTGGLGAGGYTF	TGTGCCAGCAGGTCCGCCGGGACAGGGGGACTCGGGGCGGGAGGCTACACCTTC
many	TRBJ2-1	TRBD2	TRBV20-1	CSATSSGELFVHNEQFF	TGCAGTGCTACGTCCAGCGGGGAGCTATTTGTCCACAATGAGCAGTTCTTC
many	TRBJ1-2	NA	TRBV20-1	CSAMEGAWGYTF	TGCAGTGCTATGGAGGGCGCCTGGGGCTACACCTTC
many	TRBJ2-2	TRBD1	TRBV5-1	CASSTGAPNTGELFF	TGCGCCAGTTCGACAGGGGCTCCGAACACCGGGGAGCTGTTTTTT
many	TRBJ1-4	NA	TRBV15	CATSRDPQRDEKLFF	TGTGCCACCAGCAGAGATCCCCAGAGAGATGAAAAACTGTTTTTT
NA	TRBJ2-2	NA	TRBV3-1	CASSQDALTGELFF	TGTGCCAGCAGCCAAGATGCACTCACCGGGGAGCTGTTTTTT
many	TRBJ2-7	TRBD2	TRBV7-2	CASSSGGAAQYF	TGTGCCAGCAGTAGCGGGGGGGCAGCGCAGTACTTC
many	TRBJ1-1	TRBD1	TRBV15	CATSEQGVVTEAFF	TGTGCCACCAGCGAACAGGGGGTGGTCACTGAAGCTTTCTTT
many	TRBJ1-3	TRBD1	TRBV7-8	CASSLGTGGNTIYF	TGTGCCAGCAGCTTAGGGACAGGGGGAAACACCATATATTTT
many	TRBJ2-3	NA	TRBV4-2	CASSPRKGITDTQYF	TGTGCCAGCAGCCCCCGGAAAGGTATCACAGATACGCAGTATTTT
many	TRBJ2-7	NA	TRBV7-2	CASSLVQSYEQYF	TGTGCCAGCAGCTTAGTTCAGTCCTACGAGCAGTACTTC
many	TRBJ2-5	TRBD2	TRBV11-2	CASSRTSYETQYF	TGTGCCAGCAGCCGGACTAGCTACGAGACCCAGTACTTC
many	TRBJ2-3	NA	TRBV7-3	CASSFGGDTDTQYF	TGTGCCAGCAGCTTCGGCGGGGACACAGATACGCAGTATTTT
many	TRBJ1-1	TRBD1	TRBV20-1	CSASRSGGSNTEAFF	TGCAGTGCTTCCCGATCAGGGGGGTCGAACACTGAAGCTTTCTTT
many	TRBJ2-1	TRBD2	TRBV6-5	CASRRGTPYNEQFF	TGTGCCAGCAGGCGGGGGACTCCCTACAATGAGCAGTTCTTC
few	TRBJ2-3	NA	TRBV4-1	CASSQDLGRTDTQYF	TGCGCCAGCAGCCAAGATTTGGGGCGCACAGATACGCAGTATTTT
NA	TRBJ2-3	TRBD1	TRBV5-4	CASSHPGQGVTDTQYF	TGTGCCAGCAGCCATCCGGGACAGGGGGTCACAGATACGCAGTATTTT
many	TRBJ2-7	NA	TRBV5-1	CASSLLDSYEQYF	TGCGCCAGCAGCTTGTTGGACTCCTACGAGCAGTACTTC
few	TRBJ1-5	NA	TRBV9	CASSVGGGRAQPQHF	TGTGCCAGCAGCGTAGGAGGGGGGCGCGCTCAGCCCCAGCATTTT
many	TRBJ2-5	NA	TRBV9	CASSAKETQYF	TGTGCCAGCAGCGCTAAAGAGACCCAGTACTTC
many	TRBJ2-3	NA	TRBV7-9	CASSRTDTQYF	TGTGCCAGCAGCCGCACAGATACGCAGTATTTT
many	TRBJ2-4	TRBD1	TRBV7-9	CASSLWDRGGNIQYF	TGTGCCAGCAGTTTATGGGACAGGGGCGGAAACATTCAGTACTTC
many	TRBJ2-3	TRBD1	TRBV18	CASSSLGGRTDTQYF	TGTGCCAGCTCATCCTTAGGGGGCCGCACAGATACGCAGTATTTT
many	TRBJ2-3	TRBD2	TRBV5-1	CASSTTRSGVGDTQYF	TGCGCCAGCAGCACGACCCGTAGCGGGGTGGGAGATACGCAGTATTTT
many	TRBJ1-1	NA	TRBV3-1	CASSQEGGSRNTEAFF	TGTGCCAGCAGCCAAGAAGGCGGCAGCCGGAACACTGAAGCTTTCTTT
NA	TRBJ1-5	NA	TRBV7-9	CASSPGGFGPQPQHF	TGTGCCAGCAGCCCTGGTGGATTTGGTCCTCAGCCCCAGCATTTT
NA	TRBJ2-5	NA	TRBV5-1	CASNDGLETQYF	TGCGCCAGCAATGACGGGTTAGAGACCCAGTACTTC
many	TRBJ1-2	NA	TRBV12-3/TRBV12-4	CASSFSVDYGYTF	TGTGCCAGCAGTTTTAGTGTGGACTATGGCTACACCTTC
many	TRBJ1-1	NA	TRBV20-1	CSARMSLGRGEAFF	TGCAGTGCTAGAATGAGCCTAGGGAGGGGTGAAGCTTTCTTT
few	TRBJ1-1	NA	TRBV7-3	CASRSSGLSEAFF	TGTGCCAGCCGCTCATCGGGGCTTAGTGAAGCTTTCTTT
many	TRBJ2-2	NA	TRBV5-1	CASSFVSPNTGELFF	TGCGCCAGCAGCTTTGTCAGCCCGAACACCGGGGAGCTGTTTTTT
NA	TRBJ1-5	TRBD1	TRBV18	CASSDGGRRTGDQPQHF	TGTGCCAGCTCGGACGGGGGCCGTAGGACAGGGGATCAGCCCCAGCATTTT
many	TRBJ1-1	NA	TRBV5-1	CASSLASQGRRTEAFF	TGCGCCAGCAGCTTGGCCTCACAGGGAAGGAGGACTGAAGCTTTCTTT